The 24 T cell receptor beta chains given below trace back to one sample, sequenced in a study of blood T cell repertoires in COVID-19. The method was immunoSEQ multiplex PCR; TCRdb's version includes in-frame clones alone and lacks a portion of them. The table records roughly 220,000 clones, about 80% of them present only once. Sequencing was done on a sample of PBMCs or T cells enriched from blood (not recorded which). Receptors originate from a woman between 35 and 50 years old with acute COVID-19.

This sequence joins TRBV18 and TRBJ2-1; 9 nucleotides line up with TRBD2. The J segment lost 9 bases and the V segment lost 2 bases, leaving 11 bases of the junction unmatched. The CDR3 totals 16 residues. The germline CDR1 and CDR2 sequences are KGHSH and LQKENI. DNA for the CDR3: TGTGCCAGCTCACCATACGGGCGGGAGGGCCTTGGTGAGCAGTTCTTC. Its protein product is CASSPYGREGLGEQFF.

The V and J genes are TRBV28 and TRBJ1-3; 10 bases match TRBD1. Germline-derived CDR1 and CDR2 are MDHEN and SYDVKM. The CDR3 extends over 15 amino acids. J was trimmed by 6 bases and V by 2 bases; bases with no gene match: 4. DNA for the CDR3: TGTGCCAGCAGTTTACTCGGGACAGGGGAAAACACCATATATTTT. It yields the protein CASSLLGTGENTIYF.

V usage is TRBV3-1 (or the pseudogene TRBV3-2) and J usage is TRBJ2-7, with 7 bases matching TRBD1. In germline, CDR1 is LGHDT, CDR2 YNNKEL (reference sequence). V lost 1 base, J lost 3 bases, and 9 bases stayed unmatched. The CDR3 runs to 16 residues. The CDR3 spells CASSQALGTALYEQYF. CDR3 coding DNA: TGTGCCAGCAGCCAAGCCCTCGGGACAGCCCTCTACGAGCAGTACTTC.

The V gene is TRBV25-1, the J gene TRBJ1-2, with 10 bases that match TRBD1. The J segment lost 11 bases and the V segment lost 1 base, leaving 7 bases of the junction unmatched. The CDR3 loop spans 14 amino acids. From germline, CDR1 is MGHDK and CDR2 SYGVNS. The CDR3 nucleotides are TGTGCCAGCAGTGAATCCGGGACAGGGGCCCGTTACACCTTC. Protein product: CASSESGTGARYTF.

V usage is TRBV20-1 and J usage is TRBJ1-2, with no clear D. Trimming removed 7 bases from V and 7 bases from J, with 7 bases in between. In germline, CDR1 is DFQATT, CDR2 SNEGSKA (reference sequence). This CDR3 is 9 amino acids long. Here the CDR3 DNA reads TGCAGTGTATTCCCTGGCTACACCTTC. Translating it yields CSVFPGYTF.

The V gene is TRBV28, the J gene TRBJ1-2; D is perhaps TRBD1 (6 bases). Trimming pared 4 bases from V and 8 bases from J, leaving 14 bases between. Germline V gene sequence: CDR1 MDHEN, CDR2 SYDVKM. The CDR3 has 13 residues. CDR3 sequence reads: CASSSTGIAGYTF. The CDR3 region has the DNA TGTGCCAGCAGTTCCACAGGGATAGCGGGCTACACCTTC.

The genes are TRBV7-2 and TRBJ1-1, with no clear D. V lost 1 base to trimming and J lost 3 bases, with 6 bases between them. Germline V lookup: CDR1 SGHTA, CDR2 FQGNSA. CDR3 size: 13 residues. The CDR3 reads CASSLGGDTEAFF. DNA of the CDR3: TGTGCCAGCAGCTTAGGGGGAGACACTGAAGCTTTCTTT.

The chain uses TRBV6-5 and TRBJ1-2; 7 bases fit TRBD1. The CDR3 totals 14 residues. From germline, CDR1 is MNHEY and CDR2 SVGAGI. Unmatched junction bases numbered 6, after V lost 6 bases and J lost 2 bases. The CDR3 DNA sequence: TGTGCCAGCAGCTCCGGGACAGAAAACTATGGCTACACCTTC. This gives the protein CASSSGTENYGYTF.

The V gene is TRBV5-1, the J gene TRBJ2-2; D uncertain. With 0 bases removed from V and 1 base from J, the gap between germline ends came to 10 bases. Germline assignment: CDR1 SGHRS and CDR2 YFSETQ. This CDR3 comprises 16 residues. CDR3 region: CASSLANQQNTGELFF. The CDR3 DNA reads TGCGCCAGCAGCTTGGCCAACCAACAGAACACCGGGGAGCTGTTTTTT.

The CDR3 loop is CASSLGQATGELFF. In DNA form, the CDR3 reads TGTGCCAGCAGCTTGGGCCAGGCCACCGGGGAGCTGTTTTTT. The genes are TRBV7-9 and TRBJ2-2, with no clear D. This CDR3 is built from 14 residues. The ends were cut back, 3 bases at V and 4 bases at J, with 9 bases in the middle. Germline-derived CDR1 and CDR2 are SEHNR and FQNEAQ (reference sequence).

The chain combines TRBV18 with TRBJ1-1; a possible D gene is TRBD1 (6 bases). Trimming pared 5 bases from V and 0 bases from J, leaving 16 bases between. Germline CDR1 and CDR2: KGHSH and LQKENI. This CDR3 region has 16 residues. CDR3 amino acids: CASSSSLGTMNTEAFF. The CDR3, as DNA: TGTGCCAGCTCATCCTCCCTGGGGACAATGAACACTGAAGCTTTCTTT.

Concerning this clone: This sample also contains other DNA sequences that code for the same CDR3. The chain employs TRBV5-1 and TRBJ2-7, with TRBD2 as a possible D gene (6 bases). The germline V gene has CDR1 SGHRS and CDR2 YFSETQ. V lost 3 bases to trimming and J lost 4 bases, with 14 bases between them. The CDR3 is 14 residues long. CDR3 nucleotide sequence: TGCGCCAGCAGCTCGCGGGATCGAGGATACGAGCAGTACTTC. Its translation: CASSSRDRGYEQYF.

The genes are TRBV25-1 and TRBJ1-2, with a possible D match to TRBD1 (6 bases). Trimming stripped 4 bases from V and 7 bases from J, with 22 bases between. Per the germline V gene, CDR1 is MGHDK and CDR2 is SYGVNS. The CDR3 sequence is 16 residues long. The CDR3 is CASSVGGARSGRGYTF. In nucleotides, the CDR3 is TGTGCCAGCAGTGTAGGGGGGGCGCGCTCGGGTCGTGGCTACACCTTC.

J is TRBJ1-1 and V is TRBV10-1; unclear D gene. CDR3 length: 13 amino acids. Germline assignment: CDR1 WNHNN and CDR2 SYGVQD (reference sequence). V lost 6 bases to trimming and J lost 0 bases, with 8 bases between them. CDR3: CASRQTLNTEAFF. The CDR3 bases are TGCGCCAGCAGACAGACCCTGAACACTGAAGCTTTCTTT.

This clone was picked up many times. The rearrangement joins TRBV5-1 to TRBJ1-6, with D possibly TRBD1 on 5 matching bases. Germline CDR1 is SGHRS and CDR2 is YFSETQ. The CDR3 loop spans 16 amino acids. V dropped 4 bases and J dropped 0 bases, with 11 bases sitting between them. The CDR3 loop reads CASSLGAYSYNSPLHF. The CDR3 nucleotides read TGCGCCAGCAGCCTAGGGGCATACTCCTATAATTCACCCCTCCACTTT.

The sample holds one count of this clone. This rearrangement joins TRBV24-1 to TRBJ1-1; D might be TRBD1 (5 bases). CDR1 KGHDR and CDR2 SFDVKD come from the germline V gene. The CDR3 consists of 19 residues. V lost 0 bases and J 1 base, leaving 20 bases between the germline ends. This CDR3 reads CATSDLQGQQDLRNTEAFF. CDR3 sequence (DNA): TGTGCCACCAGTGATTTGCAGGGTCAACAAGACCTCCGGAACACTGAAGCTTTCTTT.

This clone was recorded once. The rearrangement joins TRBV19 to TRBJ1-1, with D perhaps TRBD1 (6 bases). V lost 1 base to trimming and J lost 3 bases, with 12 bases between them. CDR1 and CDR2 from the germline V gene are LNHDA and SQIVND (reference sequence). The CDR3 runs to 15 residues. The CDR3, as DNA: TGTGCCAGTAGTATAGGAGGGGCAGGGGACACTGAAGCTTTCTTT. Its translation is CASSIGGAGDTEAFF.

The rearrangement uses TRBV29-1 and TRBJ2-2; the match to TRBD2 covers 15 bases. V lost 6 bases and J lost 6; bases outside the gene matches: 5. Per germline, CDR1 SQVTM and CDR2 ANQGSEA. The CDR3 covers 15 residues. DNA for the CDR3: TGCAGCGTCGGACTAGCGGGAGGGCAGGCCGGGGAGCTGTTTTTT. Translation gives CSVGLAGGQAGELFF.

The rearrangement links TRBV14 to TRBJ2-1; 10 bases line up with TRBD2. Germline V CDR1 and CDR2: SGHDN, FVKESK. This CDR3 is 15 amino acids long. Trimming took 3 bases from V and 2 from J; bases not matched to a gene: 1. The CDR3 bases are TGTGCCAGCAGCCAGAGCGGGAGGGCCTACAATGAGCAGTTCTTC. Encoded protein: CASSQSGRAYNEQFF.

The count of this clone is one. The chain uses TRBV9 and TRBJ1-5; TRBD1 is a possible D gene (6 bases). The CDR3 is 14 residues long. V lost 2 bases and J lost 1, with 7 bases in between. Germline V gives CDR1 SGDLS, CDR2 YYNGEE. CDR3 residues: CASSVTGSNQPQHF. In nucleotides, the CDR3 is TGTGCCAGCAGCGTCACAGGGAGCAATCAGCCCCAGCATTTT.

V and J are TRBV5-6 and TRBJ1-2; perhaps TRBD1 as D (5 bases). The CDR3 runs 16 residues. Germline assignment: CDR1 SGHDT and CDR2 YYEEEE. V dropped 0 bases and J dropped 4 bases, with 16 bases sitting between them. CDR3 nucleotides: TGTGCCAGCAGCTTGGGGTTCCAGGCGACAGCCTATGGCTACACCTTC. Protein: CASSLGFQATAYGYTF.

Here the CDR3 reads CASSRYQGTLSETQYF. In DNA, the CDR3 is TGTGCCAGCAGCCGATATCAGGGCACCCTGAGCGAGACCCAGTACTTC. The rearrangement uses TRBV3-1 (or the pseudogene TRBV3-2) and TRBJ2-5; D might be TRBD1 (5 bases). CDR1 LGHDT and CDR2 YNNKEL come from the germline V gene (reference sequence). The CDR3 covers 16 residues. The V gene lost 4 bases and the J gene lost 5 bases, with 20 bases spanning the gap.

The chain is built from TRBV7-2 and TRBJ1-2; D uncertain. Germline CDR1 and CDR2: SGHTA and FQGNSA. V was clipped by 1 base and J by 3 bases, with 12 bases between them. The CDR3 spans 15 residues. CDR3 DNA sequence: TGTGCCAGCAGCTTAGGGTACAGCTTAGACTATGGCTACACCTTC. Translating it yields CASSLGYSLDYGYTF.

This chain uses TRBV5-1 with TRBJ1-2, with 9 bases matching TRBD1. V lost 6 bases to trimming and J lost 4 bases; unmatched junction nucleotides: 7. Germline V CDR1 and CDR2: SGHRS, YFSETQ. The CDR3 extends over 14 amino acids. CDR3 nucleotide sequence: TGCGCCAGCACTCGGGACAGGGCAGGCTATGGCTACACCTTC. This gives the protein CASTRDRAGYGYTF.